These T cell receptor beta chains were read from a single sample in a study of T cell responses to AZD1222 COVID-19 vaccine. Generated by immunoSEQ multiplex PCR, the TCRdb table keeps only in-frame clones and is missing some. Of 160,000 or so clones in the sample, more than 90% were seen once. Source: peripheral blood, taken 28 days after the second AZD1222 dose. Receptor source: an adult who received the AZD1222 COVID-19 vaccine. Both conserved end residues are part of each CDR3. Fields, in order: J gene, D gene, V gene, clone size, CDR3 length, CDR3 protein, CDR3 DNA. D genes are given only for firm matches. The size field is filled for only some rows; it gives once, few, many or a size class.

TRBJ1-3 | - | TRBV6-2/TRBV6-3 | - | 14 | CASSYVTVGNTIYF | TGTGCCAGCAGTTACGTAACGGTCGGAAACACCATATATTTT
TRBJ2-2 | - | TRBV5-6 | - | 15 | CASSLGTGGAGELFF | TGTGCCAGCAGCTTAGGAACAGGCGGGGCCGGGGAGCTGTTTTTT
TRBJ2-7 | TRBD2 | TRBV30 | - | 14 | CAWSHGGRADEQYF | TGTGCCTGGAGCCATGGCGGGAGGGCCGACGAGCAGTACTTC
TRBJ1-1 | - | TRBV15 | - | 14 | CATSRSYEDTEAFF | TGTGCCACCAGCAGATCATATGAGGACACTGAAGCTTTCTTT
TRBJ1-1 | - | TRBV12-3/TRBV12-4 | - | 13 | CASSPGTYTEAFF | TGTGCCAGCAGTCCAGGGACCTACACTGAAGCTTTCTTT
TRBJ1-2 | - | TRBV2 | - | 11 | CASSFYPGYTF | TGTGCCAGCAGTTTTTATCCTGGCTACACCTTC
TRBJ1-2 | - | TRBV6-5 | - | 14 | CASRVFMETYGYTF | TGTGCCAGCCGGGTTTTTATGGAGACCTATGGCTACACCTTC
TRBJ2-1 | - | TRBV11-3 | - | 15 | CASSLAGGAYNEQFF | TGTGCCAGCAGCTTAGCAGGGGGGGCCTACAATGAGCAGTTCTTC
TRBJ1-5 | - | TRBV4-1 | - | 17 | CASSQDPGLGSNQPQHF | TGCGCCAGCAGCCAAGATCCGGGATTAGGGAGCAATCAGCCCCAGCATTTT
TRBJ1-2 | - | TRBV5-1 | - | 16 | CASSSLRQINSDGYTF | TGCGCCAGCAGCTCACTCCGACAGATAAACTCTGATGGCTACACCTTC
TRBJ1-2 | - | TRBV3-1/TRBV3-2 | - | 14 | CASSQAASNYGYTF | TGTGCCAGCAGCCAAGCAGCATCTAACTATGGCTACACCTTC
TRBJ2-2 | - | TRBV24-1 | once | 16 | CATSLQGGPSTGELFF | TGTGCCACCAGCCTACAAGGCGGACCATCTACCGGGGAGCTGTTTTTT